This T cell receptor (beta chain) was captured in a study of T cell repertoires in ileal Crohn's disease (dated by TCRdb to the late 2010s). Regarding the complete study: The median duration of disease was approximately 7.9 years, and at the time of surgery about 35% of patients were active smokers. A total of 170 or so mucosal samples from 60 or so patients were sequenced, collected from several sites on the surgical specimen and at postoperative endoscopy. Five hundred nanograms of biopsy DNA per sample were submitted for commercial TCRB immunosequencing. A prospective multicentre cohort supplied the 57 Crohn's disease patients whose TCR repertoires were analysed. Every patient underwent surgery because of a complication, which was stricturing disease in around 60% of cases and penetrating disease in about 39%. MI samples consisted of biopsies taken from the proximal margin of the surgical specimen. Postoperative therapy was given to about half of the patients, with thiopurines administered to over 10 patients and anti-TNF agents administered to around 19 patients. The study ran alongside a multicentre cohort designed to identify predictors of early endoscopic recurrence after ileocolonic resection. A Rutgeerts score higher than i0 was the definition used for endoscopic postoperative recurrence. Overall study results and their limits: Mucosal CD4 and CD8 T cells were sorted and sequenced only in a subgroup of patients, the size of which was not stated. More high-frequency clones were carried by sorted CD8 T cells than by CD4 T cells, suggesting that mucosal expansions were mainly CD8. Compared with non-smokers, patients who were active smokers at surgery showed a significantly higher proportion of clonal expansions (25.9% vs 17.9%, p=0.02). Endoscopic recurrence was linked to a higher percentage of high-frequency clones at surgery, and recurrence occurred in every patient whose clonality exceeded 26.8% (18/57).

This specimen's time point label, interpreted: proximal margin of the surgical specimen (macroscopically non-inflamed). To be eligible, patients had to be adults with ileal or ileocolonic Crohn's disease and an indication for ileocolonic resection. Before DNA extraction, whole ileal mucosal biopsies were kept frozen at -80 degrees C. Genomic DNA was extracted from frozen whole biopsies using a TRizol-based method and was quantified with a NanoDrop 2000 spectrophotometer. Receptors were amplified or captured by the immunoSEQ multiplex PCR assay. Adaptive Biotechnology amplified the CDR3 regions from genomic DNA with a two-step multiplex PCR designed to control amplification bias. Primers covering every V and J gene segment were used in the first PCR, while barcodes and Illumina adapters were added in the second PCR. CDR3 libraries were sequenced on an Illumina instrument. Per the original workflow: The analysis used both the pipelines supplied by the vendor and custom analysis of the raw data in R/Bioconductor with R version 3.3.0. Clonality, ranging from 0 to 1, was calculated as the inverse of the normalised Shannon entropy of all productive clones. High-frequency clones were defined as the share of the repertoire taken up by the top 100 clones, keeping only clones that passed a 95% confidence test. Overlap between samples was measured with the Morisita-Horn index, while repertoire diversity was measured with the Simpson index. TCRdb obtained this table from immuneACCESS and retained in-frame rearrangements with V and J assigned. These tables miss some clones; where compared with another copy, unresolved V genes account for less than half of the shortfall, and the remainder is unexplained. Clone size and V and J calls were adopted from that table, with D and trimming inferred from the DNA. The sample table contains 5,500 to 9,000 clones; only one count was recorded for roughly 78% of them. Roughly 44% of the sample is in the top ten clones.

V ends up 1 base short and J 12 bases short, with an unmatched junction base count of 10. The CDR3, cysteine through phenylalanine, is 14 amino acids long. Left in the record is the CDR3 DNA by itself, 42 bases read in frame from the first base. Looking up the germline V gene yields CDR1 MDHEN and CDR2 SYDVKM. Note on this clone: Its antigen specificity is not known. No clone much larger than this one lies a single base away; base qualities are absent.

The chain links TRBV28 with TRBJ2-7; 9 central nucleotides agree with TRBD1. The TCR was taken from an adult with Crohn's disease. The sample taken for sequencing was ileal tissue. The CDR3 in this case is CASSLFHRGQEWYF. The DNA is TGTGCCAGCAGTTTATTCCACAGGGGGCAAGAGTGGTACTTC.